This TCR beta chain was sequenced for a study of blood T cell repertoires in COVID-19. About the study: COVID-19 samples from acute and convalescent phases originated in the United States, Italy and Spain.

This CDR3 is 14 amino acids long. CDR1 and CDR2 (germline): MNHEY, SMNVEV (reference sequence). V dropped 2 bases and J dropped 4 bases, with 9 bases sitting between them. Profiling relied on immunoSEQ multiplex PCR, and the TCRdb table lists in-frame clones only, not all of them. The sample has 300,000 to 350,000 clones, 87% seen once. Seattle's cohort entered during active infection and was followed longitudinally. Source material: peripheral blood. The source of this sequence is a man younger than 40 with COVID-19, enrolled during active disease. This chain joins TRBV27 and TRBJ2-1; D might be TRBD1 (5 bases). The CDR3 region is CASSLDRGYNEQFF. CDR3 sequence (DNA): TGTGCCAGCAGTTTAGACAGAGGATACAATGAGCAGTTCTTC.